What follows are 15 T cell receptor beta chains derived from one specimen sequenced in a study of shared clonotypes between healthy human individuals. Only in-frame clones appear in the TCRdb table, and some are missing; sequencing was by immunoSEQ multiplex PCR. The top ten clones hold about 1.5% of a sample with some 980,000 clones, 76% of them seen once. The specimen sequenced was memory CD4+ T cells sorted from blood. Subset denoted: CD45RA-negative fraction. Source of these receptors: a man aged 18 to 35 in good health.

This chain uses TRBV13 with TRBJ2-1; D not certain. Trimming cost V 0 bases and J 8 bases, with 8 bases left between them. The CDR3 length is 13 residues. CDR1 and CDR2 from the germline V gene are PRHDT and FYEKMQ (reference sequence). CDR3 residues: CASSLGKGDEQFF. CDR3 DNA sequence: TGTGCCAGCAGCTTAGGGAAGGGCGATGAGCAGTTCTTC.

This clone was observed a handful of times. V usage is TRBV7-2 and J usage is TRBJ2-2, with a possible D match to TRBD2 (6 bases). V lost 5 bases and J lost 6, with 16 bases in between. Germline V lookup: CDR1 SGHTA, CDR2 FQGNSA. This CDR3 is built from 15 residues. The CDR3 bases are TGTGCCAGCAGCCCCAGACTAGGTCTGGCCGGGGAGCTGTTTTTT. Translating it yields CASSPRLGLAGELFF. Full variable domain (outside the CDR3, taken from reference TRBV7-2 and TRBJ2-2): GAGVSQSPSNKVTEKGKDVELRCDPISGHTALYWYRQSLGQGLEFLIYFQGNSAPDKSGLPSDRFSAERTGGSVSTLTIQRTQQEDSAVYLCASSPRLGLAGELFFGEGSRLTVL.

This clone was observed once. Other DNA sequences in this sample translate to the same CDR3. This sequence joins TRBV6-1 and TRBJ1-2, with 7 positions matching TRBD1. This CDR3 has 13 amino acids. With 6 bases clipped from V and 5 bases from J, the junction kept 6 bases outside the gene matches. Germline CDR1 is MNHNS and CDR2 is SASEGT. The CDR3 protein is CASRAGTAYGYTF. The CDR3 coding sequence is TGTGCCAGCAGGGCCGGGACAGCGTATGGCTACACCTTC.

This chain links TRBV7-9 with TRBJ2-5; no reliable D call. The J call may be mistaken, given a closer DNA end match to TRBJ2-7. The CDR3 covers 11 residues. Germline V gene lookup returns CDR1 SEHNR and CDR2 FQNEAQ (reference sequence). The CDR3 region is CASSLDFEQYF. CDR3 bases: TGTGCCAGCAGCTTAGATTTCGAGCAGTACTTC.

The chain has TRBV28 and TRBJ2-7; D remains ambiguous. The CDR3 loop spans 13 amino acids. V shed 7 bases and J shed 2 bases, with 12 bases lying between them. CDR1 is MDHEN and CDR2 is SYDVKM in the germline V gene. This CDR3 reads CASNSGEPYEQYF. The DNA for the CDR3 is TGTGCCAGCAATTCGGGCGAACCCTACGAGCAGTACTTC.

With regard to this clone: The same CDR3 can be traced to other DNA sequences in this sample. The chain links TRBV28 to TRBJ2-7; D call uncertain. The CDR3 is 14 residues long. V lost 4 bases and J lost 2, with 12 bases in between. CDR1 and CDR2 (germline): MDHEN, SYDVKM. In DNA, the CDR3 is TGTGCCAGCAGTTCGTCTGGTGGGGCCTACGAGCAGTACTTC. This sequence encodes CASSSSGGAYEQYF.

This chain uses TRBV11-2 with TRBJ2-1, with 8 bases fitting TRBD2. The CDR3 length is 14 residues. CDR1 SGHAT and CDR2 FQNNGV come from the germline V gene. V lost 2 bases and J lost 9; bases outside the gene matches: 6. The CDR3: CASSLLAGGGEQFF. CDR3 DNA sequence: TGTGCCAGCAGCTTACTGGCGGGAGGAGGTGAGCAGTTCTTC.

This clone showed up just once. V is TRBV2 and J is TRBJ2-3; tentatively, D is TRBD1 or TRBD2 (5 bases each). This CDR3 spans 14 amino acids. V was clipped by 4 bases and J by 2 bases, with 10 bases between them. The germline CDR1 and CDR2 sequences are SNHLY and FYNNEI. CDR3 sequence reads: CASSVGVDTDTQYF. CDR3 coding DNA: TGTGCCAGCAGTGTGGGGGTGGACACAGATACGCAGTATTTT. Together with reference TRBV2 and TRBJ2-3, the CDR3 gives the full variable domain: EPEVTQTPSHQVTQMGQEVILRCVPISNHLYFYWYRQILGQKVEFLVSFYNNEISEKSEIFDDQFSVERPDGSNFTLKIRSTKLEDSAMYFCASSVGVDTDTQYFGPGTRLTVL.

The chain recombines TRBV7-9 with TRBJ2-7, with D perhaps TRBD1 (6 bases). With 5 bases removed from V and 7 bases from J, the gap between germline ends came to 18 bases. Germline lookup yields CDR1 SEHNR and CDR2 FQNEAQ (reference sequence). CDR3 length: 14 amino acids. CDR3 bases: TGTGCCAGCAGCGAGGTCCAGGGGTCTCGGGAGCAGTACTTC. It encodes CASSEVQGSREQYF. Complete variable domain (other parts from reference TRBV7-9 and TRBJ2-7): DTGVSQNPRHKITKRGQNVTFRCDPISEHNRLYWYRQTLGQGPEFLTYFQNEAQLEKSRLLSDRFSAERPKGSFSTLEIQRTEQGDSAMYLCASSEVQGSREQYFGPGTRLTVT.

The chain is built from TRBV11-2 and TRBJ1-3; 7 bases map to TRBD1. The J segment lost 0 bases and the V segment lost 5 bases, leaving 10 bases of the junction unmatched. The germline V gene has CDR1 SGHAT and CDR2 FQNNGV. The CDR3 spans 17 residues. For the CDR3, the DNA is TGTGCCAGCAGCAGGGACAGCTTATCCATCTCTGGAAACACCATATATTTT. This encodes CASSRDSLSISGNTIYF.

This clone occurred once. The J gene is TRBJ1-2, the V gene TRBV29-1, with a possible D match to TRBD1 (6 bases). The CDR3 spans 12 residues. Trimming removed 7 bases at V and 7 bases at J, with 16 bases between. The germline CDR1 and CDR2 sequences are SQVTM and ANQGSEA. The CDR3 DNA is TGCAGCGCCGCACAGGGAGAGGGTGGCTACACCTTC. Translating gives CSAAQGEGGYTF. Filled out from reference TRBV29-1 and TRBJ1-2, the complete variable domain reads SAVISQKPSRDICQRGTSLTIQCQVDSQVTMMFWYRQQPGQSLTLIATANQGSEATYESGFVIDKFPISRPNLTFSTLTVSNMSPEDSSIYLCSAAQGEGGYTFGSGTRLTVV.

The gene calls are TRBV11-2 and TRBJ2-7; tentative D call: TRBD2 (6 bases). CDR3 size: 14 residues. Trimming removed 5 bases from V and 2 bases from J, with 13 bases in between. The germline V gene encodes CDR1 SGHAT and CDR2 FQNNGV. In DNA form, the CDR3 reads TGTGCCAGCAGCCGTACGGGGGTGCCCTACGAGCAGTACTTC. This sequence encodes CASSRTGVPYEQYF.

This clone was recorded only once. The gene calls are TRBV5-1 and TRBJ2-7; 11 nucleotides match TRBD2. V lost 1 base and J lost 4; bases outside the gene matches: 4. The V gene's germline CDR1 is SGHRS and CDR2 YFSETQ. This CDR3 comprises 15 residues. CDR3 DNA sequence: TGCGCCAGCAGCTTGACTAGCGGGAGTGAGTACGAGCAGTACTTC. It is translated as CASSLTSGSEYEQYF.

This chain uses TRBV7-6 with TRBJ1-2; no reliable D call. From germline, CDR1 is SGHVS and CDR2 FNYEAQ. V was cut by 5 bases and J by 9 bases, with 22 bases left in between. This CDR3 contains 15 residues. The CDR3 protein is CASSPGRITGESYTF. The CDR3 DNA follows: TGTGCCAGCAGCCCCGGGAGGATAACTGGTGAAAGCTACACCTTC.

The chain recombines TRBV7-2 with TRBJ1-1, with D tentatively TRBD1 (5 bases). The ends were cut back, 3 bases at V and 2 bases at J, with 10 bases in the middle. The CDR3 extends over 14 amino acids. Germline values: CDR1 SGHTA, CDR2 FQGNSA. The CDR3 DNA reads as TGTGCCAGCAGCTTGGGGCAGACTAACACTGAAGCTTTCTTT. Translated: CASSLGQTNTEAFF.